This entry features one TCR beta chain sequence. The data stem from a study of cytomegalovirus exposure and HLA in healthy donors. Sequenced by immunoSEQ multiplex PCR; TCRdb stores in-frame clones only, minus some. The table shows roughly 70,000 clones, with roughly 95% occurring only once. The germline CDR1 and CDR2 sequences are SGHNT and YENEEA. The CDR3 extends over 17 amino acids. V lost 1 base and J 5 bases, leaving 18 bases between the germline ends. The source material was PBMCs. This clonotype originated in a woman between 18 and 29 years old in good health and CMV-seropositive. The chain uses TRBV11-3 and TRBJ2-1; the D gene is possibly TRBD2 (6 bases). The CDR3 coding sequence is TGTGCCAGCAGCTTAGCCCCTTTAGGGCGGGACCACAATGAGCAGTTCTTC. Its protein product is CASSLAPLGRDHNEQFF.